Listed below are T cell receptor beta chains from one sample, sequenced in a study of T-cell memory formation after mild COVID-19. TCRdb reprocessed the 5' RACE reads via MiXCR and lists one record per CDR3 protein. The sample lists roughly 110,000 distinct CDR3 sequences; roughly 12% were seen once. The sample comprised PBMCs or a T cell subset sorted from them (not recorded which). The receptor source for this set is an adult woman who had mild COVID-19 (a few samples of this study predate the infection). Cell type and time point are not known. Both conserved end residues are part of each CDR3. Fields, in order: D gene, V gene, J gene, clone size, CDR3 DNA, CDR3 protein. A D gene is named only where the DNA matches it firmly. Clone size is shown for a subset of rows, as once, few, many or a class of expanded clone.

>TRBD1|TRBV5-6|TRBJ2-7|NA
TGTGCCAGCAGCCAGGGGACAGCGCCTGGCTACGAGCAGTACTTC
CASSQGTAPGYEQYF
>TRBD2|TRBV7-8|TRBJ2-1|NA
TGTGCCAGCAGCGAGCTAGCGGGGGGGCTCAAGAATGAGCAGTTCTTC
CASSELAGGLKNEQFF
>NA|TRBV5-4|TRBJ2-5|few
TGTGCCAGCAGCTTGGCTACGATTGTAGGAGTGGAGACCCAGTACTTC
CASSLATIVGVETQYF
>NA|TRBV24-1|TRBJ2-1|NA
TGTGCCACCAGTGATCAAGAATCGCAGTTCTTC
CATSDQESQFF
>NA|TRBV11-2|TRBJ2-3|few
TGTGCCAGCAGCCCCCTAGCCGAGTGGGGCACAGATACGCAGTATTTT
CASSPLAEWGTDTQYF
>NA|TRBV9|TRBJ2-7|NA
TGTGCCAGCAGCGTAGCAGATGGGGTTGATTACGAGCAGTACTTC
CASSVADGVDYEQYF
>TRBD2|TRBV6-5|TRBJ2-1|NA
TGTGCCAGCAGTTACCACCTCCCAGCCCCTAGCGGGGTCTACAATGAGCAGTTCTTC
CASSYHLPAPSGVYNEQFF
>NA|TRBV11-2|TRBJ1-1|few
TGTGCCAGCAGCTTAGAGTCTTCCCACACGGCCACTGAAGCTTTCTTT
CASSLESSHTATEAFF
>NA|TRBV18|TRBJ2-4|NA
TGTGCCAGCTCACCTTTCATAACAGGGAGTCGGGTCATGGAAGAAAACATTCAGTACTTC
CASSPFITGSRVMEENIQYF
>TRBD1|TRBV29-1|TRBJ2-2|many
TGCAGCGTTGTAACAGGGGACACCGGGGAGCTGTTTTTT
CSVVTGDTGELFF
>NA|TRBV19|TRBJ1-1|few
TGTGCCAGTAGTATTTTTTTTAAGGGGGCTGAAGCTTTCTTT
CASSIFFKGAEAFF
>NA|TRBV24-1|TRBJ2-3|NA
TGTGCCACCAGTGATTCCACCGGGGTTACAGATACGCAGTATTTT
CATSDSTGVTDTQYF
>TRBD2|TRBV7-2|TRBJ2-7|NA
TGTGCCAGCAGCTTAGTAATAGCGGGAGTCTCCTACGAGCAGTACTTC
CASSLVIAGVSYEQYF
>NA|TRBV9|TRBJ2-3|many
TGTGCCAGCAGCGTAGGTCAGGGGCAGGCAGATACGCAGTATTTT
CASSVGQGQADTQYF
>NA|TRBV6-5|TRBJ2-6|many
TGTGCCAGCAGTTATGTCGCAGGGCCCCTCTCTGGGGCCAACGTCCTGACTTTC
CASSYVAGPLSGANVLTF
>NA|TRBV29-1|TRBJ2-3|few
TGCAGCGTTGATGGAGATAACACAGATACGCAGTATTTT
CSVDGDNTDTQYF
>TRBD2|TRBV7-8|TRBJ2-1|few
TGTGCCAGCAGTTCCACTACCGGGACTAGCGGGAGTGCCGAGCAGTTCTTC
CASSSTTGTSGSAEQFF
>NA|TRBV11-1|TRBJ2-7|many
TGTGCCAGCAGCTTGGCAGGCAACTACGAGCAGTACTTC
CASSLAGNYEQYF
>TRBD2|TRBV5-5|TRBJ2-1|NA
TGTGCCAGCAGCTTGGATGCCAGCGGGAGAAAATTATCGTTCTTC
CASSLDASGRKLSFF
>TRBD1|TRBV20-1|TRBJ2-3|few
TGCAGTGCTAGAGATGGACAGGGTATTCGACCTAGCACAGATACGCAGTATTTT
CSARDGQGIRPSTDTQYF
>NA|TRBV10-2|TRBJ1-2|NA
TGCGCCAGCAGTGAGTCGGTTTTGCAGGTGGATGGCTACACCTTC
CASSESVLQVDGYTF
>NA|TRBV12-3/TRBV12-4|TRBJ1-5|NA
TGTGCCAGCAGTTTCCACCCTGATTATAGCAATCAGCCCCAGCATTTT
CASSFHPDYSNQPQHF
>NA|TRBV20-1|TRBJ2-7|few
TGCAGTGCTAGAGGGGTGCGGGAATACGAGCAGTACTTC
CSARGVREYEQYF
>NA|TRBV23-1|TRBJ2-2|once
TGCGCCAGCAGTCTTTACCGGGCAGGGGTCCACACCGGGGAGCTGTTTTTT
CASSLYRAGVHTGELFF
>NA|TRBV7-9|TRBJ2-3|few
TGTGCCAGCAGCTCCCCCGGATGGACGCAGTATTTT
CASSSPGWTQYF
>NA|TRBV15|TRBJ1-2|few
TGTGCCACCAGCAGAGTCGAAGGATCTGGCTACACCTTC
CATSRVEGSGYTF
>NA|TRBV5-1|TRBJ2-7|NA
TGCGCCAGCAGCTGGGTGGTAGTGGACTACGAGCAGTACTTC
CASSWVVVDYEQYF
>NA|TRBV9|TRBJ2-7|few
TGTGCCAGCAGCCCGGGTGGAGGGAGCTCCTACGAGCAGTACTTC
CASSPGGGSSYEQYF
>NA|TRBV9|TRBJ1-2|few
TGTGCCAGCAGCGTAGTTCCGGGGTTTCACTATGGCTACACCTTC
CASSVVPGFHYGYTF
>NA|TRBV5-4|TRBJ2-1|once
TGTGCCAGCAAGGGAGATCGACTCTCACCCGACCGGGATGAGCAGTTCTTC
CASKGDRLSPDRDEQFF
>TRBD1|TRBV6-5|TRBJ2-7|few
TGTGCCAGCAGTTACGGCCCCCATAGGGGGCAGGGGTCCTACGAGCAGTACTTC
CASSYGPHRGQGSYEQYF
>TRBD2|TRBV11-1|TRBJ2-1|NA
TGTGCCAGCAGCTTATATGGCCCCGAGCGGGGGCTTTACAATGAGCAGTTCTTC
CASSLYGPERGLYNEQFF
>TRBD1|TRBV19|TRBJ1-1|NA
TGTGCCAGTACCCCACAGGGGGAAACAAATGAAGCTTTCTTT
CASTPQGETNEAFF
>TRBD2|TRBV4-1|TRBJ2-7|few
TGCGCCAGCAAAAAAGCGGGGGCCGCCTACGAGCAGTACTTC
CASKKAGAAYEQYF
>TRBD1|TRBV11-2|TRBJ2-7|NA
TGTGCCAGCAGCTTAGGAGTAAGGGGGCGTGACGAGCAGTACTTC
CASSLGVRGRDEQYF
>NA|TRBV2|TRBJ2-7|NA
TGTGCCAGCATCTCGGGGGCACGATACGAGCAGTACTTC
CASISGARYEQYF
>TRBD1|TRBV23-1|TRBJ2-7|NA
TGCGCCAGCAGTCAATCCCAGGACAGGGCGTACGAGCAGTACTTC
CASSQSQDRAYEQYF
>NA|TRBV24-1|TRBJ2-7|many
TGTGCCACCAGCCCCAGGAGCTCCTACGAGCAGTACTTC
CATSPRSSYEQYF
>NA|TRBV14|TRBJ1-5|NA
TGTGCCAGCAGCACGGACACGAGAAGCAATCAGCCCCAGCATTTT
CASSTDTRSNQPQHF
>TRBD2|TRBV4-1|TRBJ2-1|few
TGCGCCAGCAGCATGATAGCGGGGGGAACCTACAATGAGCAGTTCTTC
CASSMIAGGTYNEQFF
>TRBD1|TRBV12-3/TRBV12-4|TRBJ1-5|NA
TGTGCCAGCAGTTCAATACAGGGGGAATGGAGCAATCAGCCCCAGCATTTT
CASSSIQGEWSNQPQHF
>NA|TRBV4-1|TRBJ1-2|NA
TGCGCCAGCAGCGACCGGGTAGGGCCGGACTATGGCTACACCTTC
CASSDRVGPDYGYTF
>TRBD1|TRBV10-3|TRBJ2-7|NA
TGTGCCATCAGTGAGCCGGGACAGGGGCCGACCAGGACCTACGAGCAGTACTTC
CAISEPGQGPTRTYEQYF
>TRBD1|TRBV29-1|TRBJ2-1|few
TGCAGCACGGGGACAGTATCAGCCCTATACTACAATGAGCAGTTCTTC
CSTGTVSALYYNEQFF
>NA|TRBV7-9|TRBJ2-7|many
TGTGCCAGCAGCTTAGAGGGCGGGACAATCTACGAGCAGTACTTC
CASSLEGGTIYEQYF
>NA|TRBV9|TRBJ2-5|few
TGTGCCAGCAGCGCCTCGGGCAGTTCAGAGACCCAGTACTTC
CASSASGSSETQYF
>NA|TRBV19|TRBJ2-1|NA
TGTGCCAGTAGTATAGTGGGGTGGTGGGGATACAATGAGCAGTTCTTC
CASSIVGWWGYNEQFF